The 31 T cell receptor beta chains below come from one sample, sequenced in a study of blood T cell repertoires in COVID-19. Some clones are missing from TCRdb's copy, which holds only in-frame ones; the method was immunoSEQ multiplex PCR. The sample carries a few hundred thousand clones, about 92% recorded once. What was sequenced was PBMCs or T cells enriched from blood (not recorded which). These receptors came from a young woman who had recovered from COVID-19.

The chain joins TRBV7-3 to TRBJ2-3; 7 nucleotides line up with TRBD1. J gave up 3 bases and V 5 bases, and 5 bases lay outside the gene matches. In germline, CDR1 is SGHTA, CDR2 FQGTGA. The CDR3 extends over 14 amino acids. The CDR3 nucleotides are TGTGCCAGCAGCAGTGGGACAGAGACAGATACGCAGTATTTT. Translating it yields CASSSGTETDTQYF.

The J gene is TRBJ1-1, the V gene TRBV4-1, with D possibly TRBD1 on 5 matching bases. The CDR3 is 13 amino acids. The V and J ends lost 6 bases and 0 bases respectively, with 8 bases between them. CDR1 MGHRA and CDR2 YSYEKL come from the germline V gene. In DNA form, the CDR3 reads TGCGCCAGCAGGCCGACAGTGAACACTGAAGCTTTCTTT. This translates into CASRPTVNTEAFF.

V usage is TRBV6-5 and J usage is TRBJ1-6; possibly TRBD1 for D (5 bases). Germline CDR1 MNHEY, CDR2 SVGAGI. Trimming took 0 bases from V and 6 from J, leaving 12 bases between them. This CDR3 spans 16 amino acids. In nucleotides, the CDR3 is TGTGCCAGCAGTTACTCCGGACATAACTCTAATTCACCCCTCCACTTT. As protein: CASSYSGHNSNSPLHF.

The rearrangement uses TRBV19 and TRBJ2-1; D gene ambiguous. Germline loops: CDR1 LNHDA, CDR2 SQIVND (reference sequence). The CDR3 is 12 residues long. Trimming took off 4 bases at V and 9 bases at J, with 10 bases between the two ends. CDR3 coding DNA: TGTGCCAGTAGTACTGCCCGAGGTGAGCAGTTCTTC. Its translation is CASSTARGEQFF.

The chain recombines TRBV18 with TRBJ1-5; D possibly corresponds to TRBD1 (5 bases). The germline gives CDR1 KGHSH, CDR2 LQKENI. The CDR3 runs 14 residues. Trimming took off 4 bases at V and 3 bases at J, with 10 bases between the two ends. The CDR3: CASSLTGINQPQHF. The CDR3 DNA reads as TGTGCCAGCTCACTAACAGGTATCAATCAGCCCCAGCATTTT.

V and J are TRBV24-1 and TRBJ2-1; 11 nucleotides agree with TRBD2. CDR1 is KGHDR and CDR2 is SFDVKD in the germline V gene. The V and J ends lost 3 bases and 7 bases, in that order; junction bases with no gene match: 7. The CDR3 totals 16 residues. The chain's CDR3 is CATSDRRLAGGNEQFF. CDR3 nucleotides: TGTGCCACCAGTGATCGGCGCCTAGCGGGAGGAAATGAGCAGTTCTTC.

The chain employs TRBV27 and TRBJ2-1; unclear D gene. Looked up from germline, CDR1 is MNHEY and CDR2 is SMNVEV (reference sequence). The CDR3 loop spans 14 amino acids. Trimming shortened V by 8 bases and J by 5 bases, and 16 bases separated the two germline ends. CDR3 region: CASGMALPHNEQFF. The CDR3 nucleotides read TGTGCCAGCGGTATGGCACTACCCCACAATGAGCAGTTCTTC.

CDR3 sequence reads: CASRAPGQGGEQFF. CDR3 DNA: TGTGCCAGCAGGGCCCCGGGACAGGGAGGTGAGCAGTTCTTC. J is TRBJ2-1 and V is TRBV11-2; 9 nucleotides align to TRBD1. The CDR3 covers 14 residues. After removal of 6 bases from V and 9 bases from J, the junction contained 9 bases not matched to a gene. Germline CDR1 reads SGHAT; CDR2 reads FQNNGV.

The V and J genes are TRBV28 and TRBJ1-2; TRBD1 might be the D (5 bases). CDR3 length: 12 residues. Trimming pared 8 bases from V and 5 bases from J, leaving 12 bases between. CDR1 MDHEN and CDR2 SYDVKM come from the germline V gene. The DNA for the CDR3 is TGTGCCAGCGGTAAGGGGCTGTATGGCTACACCTTC. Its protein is CASGKGLYGYTF.

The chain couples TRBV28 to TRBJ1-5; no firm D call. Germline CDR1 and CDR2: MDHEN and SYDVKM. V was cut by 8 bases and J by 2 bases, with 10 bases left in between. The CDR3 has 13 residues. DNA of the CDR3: TGTGCCAGCCTTGAGCATCGCAATCAGCCCCAGCATTTT. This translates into CASLEHRNQPQHF.

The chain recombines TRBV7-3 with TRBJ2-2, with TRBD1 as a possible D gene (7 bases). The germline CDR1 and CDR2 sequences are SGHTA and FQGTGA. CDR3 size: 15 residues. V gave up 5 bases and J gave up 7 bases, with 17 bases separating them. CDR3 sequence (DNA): TGTGCCAGCAGCCCAATTCAGGGGGGAGTCGGGGAGCTGTTTTTT. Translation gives CASSPIQGGVGELFF. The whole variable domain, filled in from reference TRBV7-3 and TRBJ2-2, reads GAGVSQTPSNKVTEKGKYVELRCDPISGHTALYWYRQSLGQGPEFLIYFQGTGAADDSGLPNDRFFAVRPEGSVSTLKIQRTERGDSAVYLCASSPIQGGVGELFFGEGSRLTVL.

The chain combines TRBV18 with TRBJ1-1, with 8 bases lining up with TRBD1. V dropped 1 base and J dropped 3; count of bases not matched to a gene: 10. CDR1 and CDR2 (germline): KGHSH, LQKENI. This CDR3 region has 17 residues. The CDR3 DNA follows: TGTGCCAGCTCACCACAACAGGGGGTGGGGTCGGACACTGAAGCTTTCTTT. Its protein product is CASSPQQGVGSDTEAFF.

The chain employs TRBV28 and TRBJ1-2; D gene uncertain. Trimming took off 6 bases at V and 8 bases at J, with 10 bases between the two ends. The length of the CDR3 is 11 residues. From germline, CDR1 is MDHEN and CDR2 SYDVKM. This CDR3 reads CASSYRGGYTF. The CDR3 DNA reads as TGTGCCAGCAGCTACCGAGGCGGCTACACCTTC.

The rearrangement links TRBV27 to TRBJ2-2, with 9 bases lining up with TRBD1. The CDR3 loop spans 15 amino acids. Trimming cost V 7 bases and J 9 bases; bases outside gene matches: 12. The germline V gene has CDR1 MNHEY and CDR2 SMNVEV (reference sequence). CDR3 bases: TGTGCCAGCAAATCCGGACAGGGGCCCTCCCGGGAGCTGTTTTTT. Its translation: CASKSGQGPSRELFF.

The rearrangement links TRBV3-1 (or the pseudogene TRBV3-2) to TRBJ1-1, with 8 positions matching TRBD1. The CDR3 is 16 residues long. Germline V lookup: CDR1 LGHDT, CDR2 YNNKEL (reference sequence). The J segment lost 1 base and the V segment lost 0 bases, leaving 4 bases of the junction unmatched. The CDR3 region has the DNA TGTGCCAGCAGCCAAGATCAGGGGGCGTGGAACACTGAAGCTTTCTTT. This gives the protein CASSQDQGAWNTEAFF.

CDR3 nucleotide sequence: TGTGCCAGCAGTTTGGGACTACCAAGCTCCTACGAGCAGTACTTC. This encodes CASSLGLPSSYEQYF. V is TRBV27 and J is TRBJ2-7; 7 bases are a match to TRBD2. With V trimmed by 3 bases and J by 0 bases, 5 bases remained unmatched. Germline CDR1 is MNHEY and CDR2 is SMNVEV (reference sequence). The CDR3 is 15 residues long.

The CDR3 protein is CASSLGPIARTGGNEQFF. DNA for the CDR3: TGTGCCAGCAGCTTAGGTCCAATCGCCAGGACAGGGGGGAATGAGCAGTTCTTC. V usage is TRBV11-3 and J usage is TRBJ2-1; 10 bases agree with TRBD1. Germline trimming cut 1 base from V and 7 bases from J; bases unmatched to any gene: 13. The CDR3 is 18 amino acids. In germline, CDR1 is SGHNT, CDR2 YENEEA.

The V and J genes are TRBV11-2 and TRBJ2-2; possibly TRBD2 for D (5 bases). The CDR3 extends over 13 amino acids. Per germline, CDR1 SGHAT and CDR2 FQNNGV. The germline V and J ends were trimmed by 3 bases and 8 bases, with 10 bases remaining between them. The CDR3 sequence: CASSFARTGELFF. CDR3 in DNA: TGTGCCAGCAGCTTCGCCCGGACTGGGGAGCTGTTTTTT.

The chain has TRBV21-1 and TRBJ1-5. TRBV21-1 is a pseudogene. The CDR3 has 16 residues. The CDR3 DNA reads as TGTGCCAGCATCTTAAGGCGGGAAGATAGCAATCAGCCCCAGCATTTT. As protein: CASILRREDSNQPQHF.

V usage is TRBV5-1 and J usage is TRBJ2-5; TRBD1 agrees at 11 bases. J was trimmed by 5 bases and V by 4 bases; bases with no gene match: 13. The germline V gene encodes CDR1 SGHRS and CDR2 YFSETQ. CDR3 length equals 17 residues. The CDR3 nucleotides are TGCGCCAGCAGCACAAGACCCGGGACAGGGGGGACGGAGACCCAGTACTTC. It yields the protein CASSTRPGTGGTETQYF.

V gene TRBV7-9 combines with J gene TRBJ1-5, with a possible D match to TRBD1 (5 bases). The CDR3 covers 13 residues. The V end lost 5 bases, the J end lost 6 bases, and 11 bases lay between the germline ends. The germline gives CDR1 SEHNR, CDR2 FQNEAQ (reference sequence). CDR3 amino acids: CASSTGSGQPQHF. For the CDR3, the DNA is TGTGCCAGCAGCACAGGATCGGGTCAGCCCCAGCATTTT.

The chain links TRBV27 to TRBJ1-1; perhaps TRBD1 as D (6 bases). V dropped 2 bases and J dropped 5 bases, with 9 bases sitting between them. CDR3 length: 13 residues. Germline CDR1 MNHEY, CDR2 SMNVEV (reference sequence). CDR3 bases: TGTGCCAGCAGTTTACAGGGGAGTACTGAAGCTTTCTTT. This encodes CASSLQGSTEAFF.

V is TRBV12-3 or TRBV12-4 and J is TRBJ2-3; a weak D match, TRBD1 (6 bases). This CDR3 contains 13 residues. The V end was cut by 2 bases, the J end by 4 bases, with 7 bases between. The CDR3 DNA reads TGTGCCAGCAGTTTACACAGGGCAGATACGCAGTATTTT. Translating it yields CASSLHRADTQYF.

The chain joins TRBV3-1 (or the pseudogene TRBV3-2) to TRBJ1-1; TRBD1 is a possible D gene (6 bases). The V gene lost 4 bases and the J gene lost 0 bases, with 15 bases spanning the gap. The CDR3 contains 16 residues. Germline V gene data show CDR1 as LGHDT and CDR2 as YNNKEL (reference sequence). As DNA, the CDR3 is TGTGCCAGCAGCCCCCCGGGACACCTGTTGAACACTGAAGCTTTCTTT. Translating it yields CASSPPGHLLNTEAFF.

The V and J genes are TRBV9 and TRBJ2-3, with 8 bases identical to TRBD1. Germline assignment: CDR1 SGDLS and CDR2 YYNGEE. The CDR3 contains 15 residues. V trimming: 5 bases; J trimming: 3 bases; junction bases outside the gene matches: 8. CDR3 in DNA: TGTGCCAGCAGTGCACAGGGGGTTAGGACAGATACGCAGTATTTT. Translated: CASSAQGVRTDTQYF. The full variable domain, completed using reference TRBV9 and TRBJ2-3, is DSGVTQTPKHLITATGQRVTLRCSPRSGDLSVYWYQQSLDQGLQFLIQYYNGEERAKGNILERFSAQQFPDLHSELNLSSLELGDSALYFCASSAQGVRTDTQYFGPGTRLTVL.

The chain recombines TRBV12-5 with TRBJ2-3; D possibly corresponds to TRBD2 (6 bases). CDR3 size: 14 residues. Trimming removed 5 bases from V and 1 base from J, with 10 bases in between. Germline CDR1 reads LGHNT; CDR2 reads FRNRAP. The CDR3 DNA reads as TGTGCTAGTGGTAGGGAGCGGGGCACAGATACGCAGTATTTT. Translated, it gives CASGRERGTDTQYF.

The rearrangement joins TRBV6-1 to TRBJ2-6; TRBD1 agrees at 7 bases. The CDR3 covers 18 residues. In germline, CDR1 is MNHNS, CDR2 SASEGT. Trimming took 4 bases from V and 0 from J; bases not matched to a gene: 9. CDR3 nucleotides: TGTGCCAGCAGTGCGAGACAGGGACCATTCTCTGGGGCCAACGTCCTGACTTTC. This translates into CASSARQGPFSGANVLTF.

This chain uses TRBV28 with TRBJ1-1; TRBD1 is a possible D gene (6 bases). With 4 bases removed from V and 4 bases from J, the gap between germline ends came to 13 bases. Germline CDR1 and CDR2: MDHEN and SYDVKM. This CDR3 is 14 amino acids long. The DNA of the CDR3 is TGTGCCAGCAGTTCCCCCACAGGGACCACTGAAGCTTTCTTT. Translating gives CASSSPTGTTEAFF.

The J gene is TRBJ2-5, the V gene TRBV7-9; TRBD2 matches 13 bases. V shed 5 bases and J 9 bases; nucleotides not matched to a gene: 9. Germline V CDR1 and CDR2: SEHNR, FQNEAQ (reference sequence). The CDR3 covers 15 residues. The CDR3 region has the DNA TGTGCCAGCAGCGTGAACCTGGGACTAGCGGGGCCCCAGTACTTC. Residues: CASSVNLGLAGPQYF. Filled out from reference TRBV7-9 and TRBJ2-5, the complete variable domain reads DTGVSQNPRHKITKRGQNVTFRCDPISEHNRLYWYRQTLGQGPEFLTYFQNEAQLEKSRLLSDRFSAERPKGSFSTLEIQRTEQGDSAMYLCASSVNLGLAGPQYFGPGTRLLVL.

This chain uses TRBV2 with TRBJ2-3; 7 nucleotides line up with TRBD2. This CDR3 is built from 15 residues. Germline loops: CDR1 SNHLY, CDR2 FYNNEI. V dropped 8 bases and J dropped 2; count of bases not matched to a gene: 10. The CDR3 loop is CASSAGVVPTDTQYF. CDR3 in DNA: TGTGCCAGCTCGGCGGGAGTGGTACCCACAGATACGCAGTATTTT.

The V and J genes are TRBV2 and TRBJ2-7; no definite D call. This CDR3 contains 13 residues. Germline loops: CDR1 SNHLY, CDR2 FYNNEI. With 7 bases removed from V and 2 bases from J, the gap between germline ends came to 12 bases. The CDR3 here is CASKSVLTYEQYF. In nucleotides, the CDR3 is TGTGCCAGCAAATCTGTCTTAACCTACGAGCAGTACTTC.